This is a list of T cell receptor beta chains from one sample in a study of T cells in narcolepsy. Using immunoSEQ multiplex PCR, the repertoire was profiled, and TCRdb retains in-frame clones only, with some absent. The sample shows over 30,000 clones, roughly 80% of them seen only once. Sequenced material: CD45RA- memory CD4+ T cells from PBMCs. The receptors were sampled from a human donor with narcolepsy. Both conserved end residues are part of each CDR3. Fields, in order: J gene, V gene, D gene, clone size, CDR3 DNA, CDR3 protein. A D gene is named only where the DNA matches it firmly. Not all rows give a size; the values are once, few, many and, for expanded clones, a class.

TRBJ2-5 TRBV4-3 TRBD1 . TGCGCCAGCAGCCTCGCCCTCCGGGACAGACAAGAGACCCAGTACTTC CASSLALRDRQETQYF
TRBJ1-4 TRBV7-2 . . TGTGCCAGCAGCTCGGAGAGGGGTGGGGAAAAACTGTTTTTT CASSSERGGEKLFF
TRBJ1-6 TRBV19 . . TGTGCCAGTAGTACCGGCGGGGGTCTGAGGAATTCACCCCTCCACTTT CASSTGGGLRNSPLHF
TRBJ1-2 TRBV18 TRBD1 . TGTGCCAGCTCACCAATCGCACAGGGGAATCATGGCTACACCTTC CASSPIAQGNHGYTF
TRBJ2-3 TRBV7-2 TRBD2 . TGTGCCAGCAGCGGTAGCGGGTATACGCAGTATTTT CASSGSGYTQYF
TRBJ2-7 TRBV10-3 TRBD2 . TGTGCCATCAGTGCCGCTAGCGGGGGCCCCTACGAGCAGTACTTC CAISAASGGPYEQYF
TRBJ1-6 TRBV5-4 . . TGTGCCAGCAGGGGCGGAGGTCAGGCCTCAAATTCACCCCTCCACTTT CASRGGGQASNSPLHF
TRBJ1-5 TRBV19 . . TGTGCCAGTAGTATCGGGTTCGAGGTCCAGCCCCAGCATTTT CASSIGFEVQPQHF
TRBJ1-2 TRBV6-5 TRBD1 . TGTGCCAGCGGGGGACAGCCCCCTCGCTATGGCTACACCTTC CASGGQPPRYGYTF
TRBJ2-7 TRBV6-5 TRBD1 once TGTGCGGGGGGACAGGCAATCTACGAGCAGTACTTC CAGGQAIYEQYF
TRBJ2-2 TRBV19 . . TGTGCCAGTAGGTCTATGGGGGCGGACACCGGGGAGCTGTTTTTT CASRSMGADTGELFF
TRBJ1-1 TRBV28 . few TGTGCCAGCAGGGAAGTTGAAGCTTTCTTT CASREVEAFF
TRBJ2-3 TRBV10-3 TRBD2 . TGTGCCATCACCATGGGACTAGCGGGGGGTACAGATACGCAGTATTTT CAITMGLAGGTDTQYF
TRBJ1-1 TRBV2 . . TGTGCCAGCATACGACAGGTTGAAGCTTTCTTT CASIRQVEAFF
TRBJ2-5 TRBV7-3 . . TGTGCCAGCAGCAAAGTCAGGGCCCAGACCCAGTACTTC CASSKVRAQTQYF
TRBJ1-5 TRBV28 . . TGTGCCAGCAGTTTATCAGGGAGCAATCAGCCCCAGCATTTT CASSLSGSNQPQHF